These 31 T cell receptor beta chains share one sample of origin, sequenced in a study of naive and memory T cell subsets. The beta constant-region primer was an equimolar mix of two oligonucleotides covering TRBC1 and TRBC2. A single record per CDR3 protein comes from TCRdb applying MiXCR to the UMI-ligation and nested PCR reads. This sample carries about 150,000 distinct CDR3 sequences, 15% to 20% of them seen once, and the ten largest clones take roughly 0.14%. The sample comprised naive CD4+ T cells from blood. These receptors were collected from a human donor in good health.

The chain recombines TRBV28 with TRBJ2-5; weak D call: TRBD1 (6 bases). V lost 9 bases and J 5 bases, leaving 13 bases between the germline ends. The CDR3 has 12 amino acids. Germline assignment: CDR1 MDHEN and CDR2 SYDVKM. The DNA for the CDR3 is TGTGCCAGTAGGACAGACCGGGAGACCCAGTACTTC. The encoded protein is CASRTDRETQYF.

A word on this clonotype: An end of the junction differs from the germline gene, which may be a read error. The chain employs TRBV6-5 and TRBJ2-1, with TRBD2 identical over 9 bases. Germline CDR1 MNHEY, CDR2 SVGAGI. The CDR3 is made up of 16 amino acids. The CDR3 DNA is TGTGCCAGCAGATCAAGCTCCGGACTAGCGTACAATAAGCAGTTCTTC. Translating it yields CASRSSSGLAYNKQFF.

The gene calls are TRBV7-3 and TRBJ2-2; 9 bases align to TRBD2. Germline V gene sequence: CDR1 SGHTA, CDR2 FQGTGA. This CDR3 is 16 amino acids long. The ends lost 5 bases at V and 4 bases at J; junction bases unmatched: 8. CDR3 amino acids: CASSMPGLALTGELFF. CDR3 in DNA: TGTGCCAGCAGCATGCCGGGACTAGCCCTCACCGGGGAGCTGTTTTTT.

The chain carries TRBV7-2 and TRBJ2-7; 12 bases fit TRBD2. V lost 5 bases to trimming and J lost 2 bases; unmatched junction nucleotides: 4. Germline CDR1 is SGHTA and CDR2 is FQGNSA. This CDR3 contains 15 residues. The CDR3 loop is CASSGLAGTPYEQYF. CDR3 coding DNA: TGTGCCAGCAGCGGACTAGCGGGGACCCCCTACGAGCAGTACTTC.

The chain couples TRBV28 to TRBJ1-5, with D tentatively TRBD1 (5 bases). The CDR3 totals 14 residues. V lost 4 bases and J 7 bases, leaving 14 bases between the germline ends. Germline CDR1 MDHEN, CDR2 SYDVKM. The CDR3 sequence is CASSSPLGGQPQHF. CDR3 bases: TGTGCCAGCAGTTCTCCGCTGGGGGGACAGCCCCAGCATTTT.

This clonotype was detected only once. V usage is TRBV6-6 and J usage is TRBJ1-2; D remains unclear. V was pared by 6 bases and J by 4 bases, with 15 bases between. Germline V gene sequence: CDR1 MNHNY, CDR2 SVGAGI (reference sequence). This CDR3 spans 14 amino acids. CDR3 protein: CASRAGQKGYGYTF. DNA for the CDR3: TGTGCCAGCAGGGCAGGCCAGAAGGGCTATGGCTACACCTTC.

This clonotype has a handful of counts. The CDR3 loop reads CASSFPENEQFF. Written as DNA, the CDR3 is TGTGCCAGCAGTTTCCCAGAGAATGAGCAGTTCTTC. This chain connects TRBV27 to TRBJ2-1; no reliable D call. The CDR3 has 12 amino acids. V gave up 3 bases and J gave up 7 bases, with 7 bases separating them. The germline V gene has CDR1 MNHEY and CDR2 SMNVEV (reference sequence).

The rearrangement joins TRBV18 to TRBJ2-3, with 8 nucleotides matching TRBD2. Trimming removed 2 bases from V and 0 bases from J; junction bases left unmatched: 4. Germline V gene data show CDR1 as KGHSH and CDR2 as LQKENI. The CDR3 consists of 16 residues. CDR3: CASSPLAGTSTDTQYF. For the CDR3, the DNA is TGTGCCAGCTCACCATTAGCGGGGACTAGCACAGATACGCAGTATTTT.

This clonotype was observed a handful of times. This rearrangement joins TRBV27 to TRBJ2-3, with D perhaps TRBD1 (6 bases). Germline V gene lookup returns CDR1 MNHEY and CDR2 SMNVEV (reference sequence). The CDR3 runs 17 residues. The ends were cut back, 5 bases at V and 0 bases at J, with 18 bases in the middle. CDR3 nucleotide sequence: TGTGCCAGCAGTCCCCGAAGGGGGAACCCTAGCACAGATACGCAGTATTTT. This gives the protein CASSPRRGNPSTDTQYF.

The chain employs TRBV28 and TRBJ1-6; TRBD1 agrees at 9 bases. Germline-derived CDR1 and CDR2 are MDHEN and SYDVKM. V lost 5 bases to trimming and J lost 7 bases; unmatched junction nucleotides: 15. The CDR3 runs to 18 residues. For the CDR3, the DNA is TGTGCCAGCAGTAGCCGGGACAGGGCGTATACCAGGAATTCACCCCTCCACTTT. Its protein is CASSSRDRAYTRNSPLHF.

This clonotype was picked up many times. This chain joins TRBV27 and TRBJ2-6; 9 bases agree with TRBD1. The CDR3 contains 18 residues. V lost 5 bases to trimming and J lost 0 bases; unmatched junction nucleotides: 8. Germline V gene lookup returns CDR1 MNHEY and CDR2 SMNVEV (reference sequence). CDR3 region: CASSTPGQGYSGANVLTF. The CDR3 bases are TGTGCCAGCAGTACACCGGGACAGGGCTACTCTGGGGCCAACGTCCTGACTTTC.

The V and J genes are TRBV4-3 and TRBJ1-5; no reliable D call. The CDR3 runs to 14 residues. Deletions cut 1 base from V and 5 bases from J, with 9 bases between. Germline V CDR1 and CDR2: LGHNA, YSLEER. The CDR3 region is CASSQVSGYQPQHF. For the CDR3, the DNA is TGCGCCAGCAGCCAAGTTTCGGGGTATCAGCCCCAGCATTTT.

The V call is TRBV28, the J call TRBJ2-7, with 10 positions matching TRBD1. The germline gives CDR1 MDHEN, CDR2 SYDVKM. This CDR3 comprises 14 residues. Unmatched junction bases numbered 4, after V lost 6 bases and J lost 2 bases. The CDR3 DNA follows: TGTGCCAGCAGATCGGACAGGGGGACCTACGAGCAGTACTTC. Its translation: CASRSDRGTYEQYF.

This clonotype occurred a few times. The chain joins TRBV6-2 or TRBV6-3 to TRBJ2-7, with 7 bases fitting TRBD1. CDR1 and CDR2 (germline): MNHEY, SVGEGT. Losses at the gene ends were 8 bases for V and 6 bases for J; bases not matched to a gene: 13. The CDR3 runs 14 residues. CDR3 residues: CASGPWTGLIEQYF. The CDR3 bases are TGTGCCAGCGGGCCCTGGACAGGATTGATCGAGCAGTACTTC.

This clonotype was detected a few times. The CDR3 reads CASRSRGTNYEQYF. The CDR3 DNA is TGTGCCAGTCGGTCTCGCGGGACCAACTACGAGCAGTACTTC. The chain links TRBV2 to TRBJ2-7, with D tentatively TRBD2 (6 bases). The CDR3 contains 14 residues. Per germline, CDR1 SNHLY and CDR2 FYNNEI. Trimming removed 9 bases from V and 3 bases from J, with 18 bases in between.

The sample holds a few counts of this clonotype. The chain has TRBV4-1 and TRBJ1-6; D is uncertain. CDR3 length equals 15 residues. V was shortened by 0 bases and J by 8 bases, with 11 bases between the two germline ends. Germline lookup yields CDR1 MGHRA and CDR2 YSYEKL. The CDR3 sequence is CASSQEERFYSPLHF. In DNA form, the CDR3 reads TGCGCCAGCAGCCAAGAGGAACGTTTCTATTCACCCCTCCACTTT.

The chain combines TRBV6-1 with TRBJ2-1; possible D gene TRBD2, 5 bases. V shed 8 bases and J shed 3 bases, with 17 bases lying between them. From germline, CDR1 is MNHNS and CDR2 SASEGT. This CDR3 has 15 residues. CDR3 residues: CASERIATLYNEQFF. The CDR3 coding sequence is TGTGCCAGCGAAAGAATAGCGACCCTCTACAATGAGCAGTTCTTC.

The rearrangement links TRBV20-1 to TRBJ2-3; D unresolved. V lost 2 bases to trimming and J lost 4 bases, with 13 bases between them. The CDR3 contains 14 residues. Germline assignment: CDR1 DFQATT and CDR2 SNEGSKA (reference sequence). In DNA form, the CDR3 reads TGCAGTGCTAGACAATGGGCGCGCGCAGATACGCAGTATTTT. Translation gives CSARQWARADTQYF.

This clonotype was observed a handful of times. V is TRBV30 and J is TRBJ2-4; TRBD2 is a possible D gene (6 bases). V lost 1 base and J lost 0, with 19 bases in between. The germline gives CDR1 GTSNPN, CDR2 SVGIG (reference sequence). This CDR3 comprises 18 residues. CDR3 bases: TGTGCCTGGAGTGAGGGCGGGACCCTTACTCTAGCCAAAAACATTCAGTACTTC. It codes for CAWSEGGTLTLAKNIQYF.

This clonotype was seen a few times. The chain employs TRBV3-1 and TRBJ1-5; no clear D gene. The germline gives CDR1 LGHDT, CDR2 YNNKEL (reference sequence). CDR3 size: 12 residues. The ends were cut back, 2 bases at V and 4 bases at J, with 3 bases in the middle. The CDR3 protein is CASSQLNQPQHF. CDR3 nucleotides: TGTGCCAGCAGCCAATTAAATCAGCCCCAGCATTTT.

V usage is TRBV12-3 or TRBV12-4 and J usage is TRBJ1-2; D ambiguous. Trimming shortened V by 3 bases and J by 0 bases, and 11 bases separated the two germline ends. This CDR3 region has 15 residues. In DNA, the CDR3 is TGTGCCAGCAGTTTTTACAACCGAGCTAACTATGGCTACACCTTC. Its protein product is CASSFYNRANYGYTF.

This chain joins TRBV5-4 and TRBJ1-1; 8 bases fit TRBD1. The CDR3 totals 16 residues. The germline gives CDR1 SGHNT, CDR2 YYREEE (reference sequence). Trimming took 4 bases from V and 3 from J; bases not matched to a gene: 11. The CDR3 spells CASSPVRTGKDTEAFF. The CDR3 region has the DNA TGTGCCAGCAGCCCGGTCCGGACAGGGAAAGACACTGAAGCTTTCTTT. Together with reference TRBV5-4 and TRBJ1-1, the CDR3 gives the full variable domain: ETGVTQSPTHLIKTRGQQVTLRCSSQSGHNTVSWYQQALGQGPQFIFQYYREEENGRGNFPPRFSGLQFPNYSSELNVNALELDDSALYLCASSPVRTGKDTEAFFGQGTRLTVV.

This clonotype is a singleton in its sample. The CDR3 loop is CSAEKRGGPWFTETQYF. CDR3 bases: TGCAGCGCCGAAAAAAGGGGGGGGCCATGGTTTACTGAGACCCAGTACTTC. The V and J genes are TRBV29-1 and TRBJ2-5; TRBD2 might be the D (7 bases). Looked up from germline, CDR1 is SQVTM and CDR2 is ANQGSEA. V lost 7 bases, J lost 5 bases, and 29 bases lay in between. The CDR3 is made up of 17 amino acids.

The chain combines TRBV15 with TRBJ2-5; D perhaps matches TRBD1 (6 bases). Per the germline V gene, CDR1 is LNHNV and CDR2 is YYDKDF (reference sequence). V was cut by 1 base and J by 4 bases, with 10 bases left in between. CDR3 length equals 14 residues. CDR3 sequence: CATSRVDSGETQYF. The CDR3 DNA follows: TGTGCCACCAGCAGAGTGGACAGCGGAGAGACCCAGTACTTC.

The chain's CDR3 is CASSVATFKETQYF. In nucleotides, the CDR3 is TGCGCCAGCAGTGTAGCGACTTTTAAAGAGACCCAGTACTTC. The rearrangement links TRBV10-2 to TRBJ2-5; TRBD2 is a possible D gene (5 bases). The CDR3 sequence is 14 residues long. Germline V gene lookup returns CDR1 WSHSY and CDR2 SAAADI. Deletions cut 4 bases from V and 3 bases from J, with 12 bases between.

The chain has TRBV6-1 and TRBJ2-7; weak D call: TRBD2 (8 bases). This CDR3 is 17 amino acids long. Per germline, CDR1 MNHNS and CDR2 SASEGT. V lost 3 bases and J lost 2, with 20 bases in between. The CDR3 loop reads CASSEPGGAGGPYEQYF. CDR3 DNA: TGTGCCAGCAGTGAGCCAGGGGGGGCGGGAGGTCCCTACGAGCAGTACTTC.

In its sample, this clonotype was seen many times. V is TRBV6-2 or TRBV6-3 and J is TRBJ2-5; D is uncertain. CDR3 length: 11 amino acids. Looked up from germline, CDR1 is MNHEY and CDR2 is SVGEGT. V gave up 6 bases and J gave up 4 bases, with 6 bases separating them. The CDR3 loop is CASSPGETQYF. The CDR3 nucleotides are TGTGCCAGCAGCCCAGGAGAGACCCAGTACTTC.

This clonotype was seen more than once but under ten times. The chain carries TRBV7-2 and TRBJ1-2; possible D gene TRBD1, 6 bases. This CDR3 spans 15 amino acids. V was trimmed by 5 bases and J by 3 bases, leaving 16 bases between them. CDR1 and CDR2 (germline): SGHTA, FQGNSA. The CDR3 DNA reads TGTGCCAGCAGCACACAGGGACAAGGGTACTATGGCTACACCTTC. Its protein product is CASSTQGQGYYGYTF.

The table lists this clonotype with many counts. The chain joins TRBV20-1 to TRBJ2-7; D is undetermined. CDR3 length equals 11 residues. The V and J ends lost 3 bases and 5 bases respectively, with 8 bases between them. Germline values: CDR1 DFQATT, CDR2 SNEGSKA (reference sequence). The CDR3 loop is CSARTGNEQYF. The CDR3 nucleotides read TGCAGTGCTAGGACCGGCAACGAGCAGTACTTC.

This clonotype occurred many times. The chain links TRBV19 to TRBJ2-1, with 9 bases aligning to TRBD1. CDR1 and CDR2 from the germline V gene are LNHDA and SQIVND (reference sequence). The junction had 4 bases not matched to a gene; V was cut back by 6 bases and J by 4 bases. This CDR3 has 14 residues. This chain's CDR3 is CASRKTGGYNEQFF. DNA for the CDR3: TGTGCCAGTAGAAAGACAGGGGGATACAATGAGCAGTTCTTC.

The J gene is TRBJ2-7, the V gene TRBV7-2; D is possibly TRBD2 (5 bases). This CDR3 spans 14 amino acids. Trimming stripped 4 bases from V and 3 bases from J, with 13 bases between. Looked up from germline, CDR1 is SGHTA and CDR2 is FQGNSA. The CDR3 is CASSSGIGIYEQYF. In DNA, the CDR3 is TGTGCCAGCAGCTCGGGAATCGGGATCTACGAGCAGTACTTC.